Below, one T cell receptor beta chain is given with its context. These data originate in a study of T cell changes during pregnancy in multiple sclerosis. Generated by immunoSEQ multiplex PCR, the TCRdb table keeps only in-frame clones and is missing some. The table records approximately 34,000 clones, 92% of them present only once. J was trimmed by 3 bases and V by 5 bases; bases with no gene match: 11. This CDR3 is 17 amino acids long. Per the germline V gene, CDR1 is MGHDK and CDR2 is SYGVNS. This TCR came from a female donor with multiple sclerosis, enrolled in a pregnancy study. Here the sequenced sample was CD4+ T cells from peripheral blood mononuclear cells, taken after pregnancy. The V call is TRBV25-1, the J call TRBJ2-3, with 10 bases fitting TRBD2. CDR3: CASSFPAGGYSTDTQYF. In DNA, the CDR3 is TGTGCCAGCAGTTTTCCAGCGGGGGGGTACTCGACAGATACGCAGTATTTT.